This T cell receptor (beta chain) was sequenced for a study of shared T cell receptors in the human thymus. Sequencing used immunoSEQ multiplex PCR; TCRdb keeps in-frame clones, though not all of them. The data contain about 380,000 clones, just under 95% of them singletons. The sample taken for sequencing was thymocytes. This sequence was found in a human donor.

This chain's CDR3 is CASGGTSANTGELFF. The CDR3 region has the DNA TGCGCCAGCGGGGGGACTAGCGCGAACACCGGGGAGCTGTTTTTT. V and J are TRBV10-1 and TRBJ2-2; 10 bases match TRBD2. Germline CDR1 reads WNHNN; CDR2 reads SYGVQD (reference sequence). The trim removed 8 bases at V and 0 bases at J, leaving 3 bases unmatched. This CDR3 has 15 amino acids.